These 16 T cell receptor beta chains share one sample of origin, sequenced in a study of identical twins (dated by TCRdb to the mid-2010s). Library generation was performed with 5' RACE. TCRdb shows the sequencer as Illumina HiSeq 2000. TCRdb reprocessing: public reads trimmed at Q25 with fastp, clones called with MiXCR, in-frame beta chains kept. All rows with the same CDR3 protein become a single entry with the most common DNA and genes. Recorded for this sample are some 760,000 distinct CDR3 sequences; about 18% of them occurred a single time. The ten top clones hold about an eighth of the sample. In addition, the sample was reused for a study of T cells expressing NK-cell markers.

The sequencing input was PBMCs. The receptors were gathered from a woman aged 18 to 35 in good health.

The chain employs TRBV11-2 and TRBJ2-2; TRBD1 matches 7 bases. The germline V gene has CDR1 SGHAT and CDR2 FQNNGV. Trimming cost V 2 bases and J 2 bases; bases outside gene matches: 5. CDR3 length: 16 amino acids. CDR3 sequence (DNA): TGTGCCAGCAGCTTAAATAGGGGGCGCAACACCGGGGAGCTGTTTTTT. This gives the protein CASSLNRGRNTGELFF.

This clonotype has a handful of counts. The rearrangement links TRBV12-3 or TRBV12-4 to TRBJ1-6; 9 nucleotides align to TRBD1. V trimming: 7 bases; J trimming: 12 bases; junction bases outside the gene matches: 13. This CDR3 contains 15 residues. CDR3 nucleotide sequence: TGTGCCAGCACTTTGTCACAGGGGGCGCTTAGACCCCTCCACTTT. It codes for CASTLSQGALRPLHF.

This clonotype was seen at least ten times. The chain carries TRBV20-1 and TRBJ1-2; D is perhaps TRBD1 (5 bases). The V gene's germline CDR1 is DFQATT and CDR2 SNEGSKA (reference sequence). The CDR3 has 12 residues. V lost 5 bases, J lost 4 bases, and 11 bases lay in between. The CDR3 DNA reads TGCAGTGCTTCGGGACTTCCCTATGGCTACACCTTC. Amino acids: CSASGLPYGYTF.

The chain links TRBV6-5 to TRBJ2-2, with D unclear. The CDR3 spans 14 residues. The V gene lost 6 bases and the J gene lost 6 bases, with 14 bases spanning the gap. Germline V gives CDR1 MNHEY, CDR2 SVGAGI. The CDR3 coding sequence is TGTGCCAGCAGCATTGCCAGACTGGCCGGGGAGCTGTTTTTT. This translates into CASSIARLAGELFF.

The chain has TRBV21-1 and TRBJ1-2. TRBV21-1 is a known pseudogene. CDR3 length: 18 residues. The CDR3 is CASSKGLGPDALHYGYTF. The CDR3 coding sequence is TGTGCCAGCAGCAAAGGGCTGGGGCCGGATGCCCTCCACTATGGCTACACCTTC.

This chain joins TRBV6-2 or TRBV6-3 and TRBJ2-1, with D perhaps TRBD2 (5 bases). The CDR3 loop spans 12 amino acids. The V gene's germline CDR1 is MNHEY and CDR2 SVGEGT. V dropped 1 base and J dropped 7 bases, with 5 bases sitting between them. For the CDR3, the DNA is TGTGCCAGCAGTTACTGGGAGAATGAGCAGTTCTTC. Its protein product is CASSYWENEQFF.

This clonotype was observed a few times. This rearrangement joins TRBV7-9 to TRBJ1-2; D is undetermined. This CDR3 comprises 12 residues. From germline, CDR1 is SEHNR and CDR2 FQNEAQ (reference sequence). V was cut by 7 bases and J by 2 bases, with 8 bases left in between. CDR3 coding DNA: TGTGCCAGCACAGTCCTAAACTATGGCTACACCTTC. It specifies CASTVLNYGYTF.

The gene calls are TRBV10-3 and TRBJ1-1, with unresolved D. CDR1 and CDR2 from the germline V gene are ENHRY and SYGVKD. V was clipped by 10 bases and J by 2 bases, with 23 bases between them. CDR3 length: 16 amino acids. CDR3 nucleotides: TGTGCCACCTTGGGAAGGGAGGTTTCCTCTAACACTGAAGCTTTCTTT. Amino acids: CATLGREVSSNTEAFF.

This clonotype was recorded many times. The genes are TRBV20-1 and TRBJ2-5; possible D gene TRBD1, 6 bases. The V gene lost 3 bases and the J gene lost 2 bases, with 10 bases spanning the gap. Germline CDR1 DFQATT, CDR2 SNEGSKA (reference sequence). This CDR3 spans 13 amino acids. CDR3 sequence: CSASRTAQETQYF. CDR3 DNA sequence: TGCAGTGCTAGTAGGACAGCTCAAGAGACCCAGTACTTC.

This clonotype was seen many times. V usage is TRBV12-3 or TRBV12-4 and J usage is TRBJ2-5, with D unresolved. V was trimmed by 3 bases and J by 1 base, leaving 3 bases between them. This CDR3 is built from 12 residues. CDR3 sequence (DNA): TGTGCCAGCAGTTTTTTCCAAGAGACCCAGTACTTC. It yields the protein CASSFFQETQYF.

The gene calls are TRBV6-1 and TRBJ1-5; possibly TRBD1 for D (5 bases). Trimming pared 8 bases from V and 5 bases from J, leaving 19 bases between. CDR1 and CDR2 (germline): MNHNS, SASEGT. The CDR3 runs to 15 residues. Here the CDR3 reads CASPTPGPRDQPQHF. Here the CDR3 DNA reads TGTGCCAGCCCTACTCCGGGACCCCGGGATCAGCCCCAGCATTTT.

The rearrangement joins TRBV2 to TRBJ1-1, with D uncertain. V lost 4 bases and J lost 1, with 7 bases in between. The CDR3 is made up of 13 amino acids. CDR1 and CDR2 from the germline V gene are SNHLY and FYNNEI. The CDR3, as DNA: TGTGCCAGCAGTGTCCAGAAGAACACTGAAGCTTTCTTT. It yields the protein CASSVQKNTEAFF.

The chain carries TRBV6-1 and TRBJ1-2; possible D gene TRBD1, 5 bases. V lost 7 bases and J 6 bases, leaving 15 bases between the germline ends. Germline V CDR1 and CDR2: MNHNS, SASEGT. This CDR3 spans 13 amino acids. CDR3 loop: CASTYGGQNGYTF. For the CDR3, the DNA is TGTGCCAGCACCTACGGGGGTCAGAATGGCTACACCTTC.

This clonotype was detected many times. In DNA, the CDR3 is TGTGCCAGCAGCACGACAGCAGTTCAAGAGACCCAGTACTTC. Amino acids: CASSTTAVQETQYF. V usage is TRBV12-3 or TRBV12-4 and J usage is TRBJ2-5; a possible D gene is TRBD1 (5 bases). The ends were cut back, 6 bases at V and 2 bases at J, with 13 bases in the middle. The CDR3 sequence is 14 residues long.

This sequence joins TRBV6-1 and TRBJ2-7, with D perhaps TRBD2 (6 bases). The germline V and J ends were trimmed by 6 bases and 7 bases, with 19 bases remaining between them. This CDR3 contains 14 residues. Germline loops: CDR1 MNHNS, CDR2 SASEGT. In nucleotides, the CDR3 is TGTGCCAGCAGGGGGGGAGACACGTGGAAAGAGCAGTACTTC. Its protein product is CASRGGDTWKEQYF.

This clonotype was counted ten times or more. The chain carries TRBV5-1 and TRBJ2-5; 9 positions agree with TRBD1. This CDR3 region has 12 residues. V was pared by 5 bases and J by 5 bases, with 1 base of the junction left unmatched. Germline V gene data show CDR1 as SGHRS and CDR2 as YFSETQ. For the CDR3, the DNA is TGCGCCAGCAGAGGACAGGGGGAGACCCAGTACTTC. Translation gives CASRGQGETQYF.